The T cell receptor beta chain described here comes from a study of blood T cell repertoires in COVID-19. Across the whole study: From the United States, Italy and Spain came samples of acute and convalescent COVID-19.

V dropped 6 bases and J dropped 6 bases, with 13 bases sitting between them. There are 13 residues in the CDR3. CDR1 and CDR2 (germline): MNHEY, SMNVEV (reference sequence). Participant reports of clinical history set cohort assignment. Only in-frame clones appear in the TCRdb table, and some are missing; sequencing was by immunoSEQ multiplex PCR. The table records about 400,000 clones, around 92% of them present only once. Material for sequencing was PBMCs or T cells enriched from blood (not recorded which). The chain recombines TRBV27 with TRBJ2-3; no clear D gene. This clonotype was sampled from a woman aged 25-40 years who had recovered from COVID-19. CDR3 nucleotide sequence: TGTGCCAGCAGCGGGTTCAATTCGGATACGCAGTATTTT. Encoded protein: CASSGFNSDTQYF.